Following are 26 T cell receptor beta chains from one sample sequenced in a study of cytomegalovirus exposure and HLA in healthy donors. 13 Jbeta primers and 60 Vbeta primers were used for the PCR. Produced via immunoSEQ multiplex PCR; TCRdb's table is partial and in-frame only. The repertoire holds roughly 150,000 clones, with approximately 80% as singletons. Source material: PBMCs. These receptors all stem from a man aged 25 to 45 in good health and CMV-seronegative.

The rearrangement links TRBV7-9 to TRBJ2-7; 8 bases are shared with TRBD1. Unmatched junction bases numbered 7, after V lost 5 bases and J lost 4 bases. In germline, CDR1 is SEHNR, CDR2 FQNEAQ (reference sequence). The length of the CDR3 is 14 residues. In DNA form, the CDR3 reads TGTGCCAGCAGCCCCGACAGGGGTGGGTACGAGCAGTACTTC. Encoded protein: CASSPDRGGYEQYF.

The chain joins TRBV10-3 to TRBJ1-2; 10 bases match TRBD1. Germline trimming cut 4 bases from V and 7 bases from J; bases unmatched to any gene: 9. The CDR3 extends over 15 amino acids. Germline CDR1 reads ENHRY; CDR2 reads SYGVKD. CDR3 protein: CAISGGTGEFGGYTF. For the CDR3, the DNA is TGTGCCATCAGTGGGGGGACAGGGGAATTTGGTGGCTACACCTTC.

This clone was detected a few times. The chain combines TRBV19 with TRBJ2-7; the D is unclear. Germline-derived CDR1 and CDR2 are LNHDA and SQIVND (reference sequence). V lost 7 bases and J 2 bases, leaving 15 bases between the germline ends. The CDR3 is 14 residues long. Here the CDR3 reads CASKIQVNTYEQYF. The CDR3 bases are TGTGCCAGTAAGATCCAGGTCAACACCTACGAGCAGTACTTC.

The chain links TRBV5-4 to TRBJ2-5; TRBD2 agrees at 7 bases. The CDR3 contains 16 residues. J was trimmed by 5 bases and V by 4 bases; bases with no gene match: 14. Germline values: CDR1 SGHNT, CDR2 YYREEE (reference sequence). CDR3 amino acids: CASSPGPLTSSETQYF. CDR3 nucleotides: TGTGCCAGCAGCCCCGGTCCTTTGACTAGCTCGGAGACCCAGTACTTC.

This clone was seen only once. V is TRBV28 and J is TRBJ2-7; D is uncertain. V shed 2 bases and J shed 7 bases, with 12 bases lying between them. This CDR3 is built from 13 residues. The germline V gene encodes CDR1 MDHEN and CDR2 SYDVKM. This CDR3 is CASSLLVPPEQYF. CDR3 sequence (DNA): TGTGCCAGCAGTTTACTCGTCCCCCCTGAGCAGTACTTC.

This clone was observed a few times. The CDR3 is CASSLISGANVLTF. CDR3 bases: TGTGCCAGCAGTCTAATTTCTGGGGCCAACGTCCTGACTTTC. The chain joins TRBV6-1 to TRBJ2-6; no clear D. Germline values: CDR1 MNHNS, CDR2 SASEGT. Trimming took off 5 bases at V and 1 base at J, with 6 bases between the two ends. This CDR3 spans 14 amino acids.

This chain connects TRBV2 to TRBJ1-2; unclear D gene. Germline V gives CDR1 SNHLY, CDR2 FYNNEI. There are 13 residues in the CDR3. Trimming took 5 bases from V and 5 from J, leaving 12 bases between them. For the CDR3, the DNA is TGTGCCAGCAGTTTACGGACTGAATATGGCTACACCTTC. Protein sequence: CASSLRTEYGYTF. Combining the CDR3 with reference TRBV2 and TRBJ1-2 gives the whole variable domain EPEVTQTPSHQVTQMGQEVILRCVPISNHLYFYWYRQILGQKVEFLVSFYNNEISEKSEIFDDQFSVERPDGSNFTLKIRSTKLEDSAMYFCASSLRTEYGYTFGSGTRLTVV.

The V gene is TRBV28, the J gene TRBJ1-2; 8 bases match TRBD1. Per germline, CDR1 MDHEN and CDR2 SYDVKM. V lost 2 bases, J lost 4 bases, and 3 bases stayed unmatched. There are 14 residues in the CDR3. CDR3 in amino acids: CASSLSTGGYGYTF. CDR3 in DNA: TGTGCCAGCAGTTTAAGTACAGGGGGCTATGGCTACACCTTC.

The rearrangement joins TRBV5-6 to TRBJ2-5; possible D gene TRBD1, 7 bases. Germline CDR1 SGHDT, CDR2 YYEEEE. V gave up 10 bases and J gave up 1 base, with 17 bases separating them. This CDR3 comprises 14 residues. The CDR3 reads CAAYSRGVQETQYF. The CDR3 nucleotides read TGTGCCGCCTATTCCAGGGGGGTCCAAGAGACCCAGTACTTC. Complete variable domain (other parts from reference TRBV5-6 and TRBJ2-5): DAGVTQSPTHLIKTRGQQVTLRCSPKSGHDTVSWYQQALGQGPQFIFQYYEEEERQRGNFPDRFSGHQFPNYSSELNVNALLLGDSALYLCAAYSRGVQETQYFGPGTRLLVL.

The CDR3 reads CASSSSGNYGYTF. The CDR3 region has the DNA TGTGCCAGCAGTTCCTCAGGGAACTATGGCTACACCTTC. V gene TRBV25-1 combines with J gene TRBJ1-2, with a tentative D call TRBD1 (5 bases). Germline V CDR1 and CDR2: MGHDK, SYGVNS. This CDR3 comprises 13 residues. Trimming took 5 bases from V and 2 from J, leaving 9 bases between them.

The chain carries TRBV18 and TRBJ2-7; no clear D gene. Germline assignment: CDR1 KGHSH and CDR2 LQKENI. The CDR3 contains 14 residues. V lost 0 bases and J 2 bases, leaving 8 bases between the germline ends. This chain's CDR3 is CASSPPNTAYEQYF. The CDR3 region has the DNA TGTGCCAGCTCACCACCGAACACCGCCTACGAGCAGTACTTC.

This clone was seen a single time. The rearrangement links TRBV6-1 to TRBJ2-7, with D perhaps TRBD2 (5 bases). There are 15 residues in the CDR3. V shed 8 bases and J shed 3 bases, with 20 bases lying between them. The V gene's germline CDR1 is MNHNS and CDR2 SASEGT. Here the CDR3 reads CASALRRGENYEQYF. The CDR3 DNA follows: TGTGCCAGCGCCCTCCGCCGGGGAGAGAACTACGAGCAGTACTTC.

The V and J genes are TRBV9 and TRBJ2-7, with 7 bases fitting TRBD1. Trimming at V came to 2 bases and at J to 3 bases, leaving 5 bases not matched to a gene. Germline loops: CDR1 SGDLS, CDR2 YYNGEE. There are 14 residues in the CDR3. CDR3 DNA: TGTGCCAGCAGCGTCGGGACAGCCTTCTACGAGCAGTACTTC. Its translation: CASSVGTAFYEQYF. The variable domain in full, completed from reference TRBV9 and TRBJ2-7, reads DSGVTQTPKHLITATGQRVTLRCSPRSGDLSVYWYQQSLDQGLQFLIQYYNGEERAKGNILERFSAQQFPDLHSELNLSSLELGDSALYFCASSVGTAFYEQYFGPGTRLTVT.

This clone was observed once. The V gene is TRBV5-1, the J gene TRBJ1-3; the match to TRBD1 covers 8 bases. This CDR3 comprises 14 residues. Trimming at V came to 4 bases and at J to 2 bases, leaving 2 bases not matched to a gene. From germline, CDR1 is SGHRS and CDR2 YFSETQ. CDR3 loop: CASSQTGAGNTIYF. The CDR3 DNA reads TGCGCCAGCAGCCAGACAGGGGCTGGAAACACCATATATTTT.

CDR3 protein: CASSPRGQDTGELFF. In nucleotides, the CDR3 is TGTGCCAGCAGCCCACGAGGACAGGACACCGGGGAGCTGTTTTTT. J is TRBJ2-2 and V is TRBV11-2; TRBD1 matches 7 bases. Germline CDR1 reads SGHAT; CDR2 reads FQNNGV. CDR3 length: 15 residues. J lost 3 bases, V lost 5 bases, and 6 bases had no gene match.

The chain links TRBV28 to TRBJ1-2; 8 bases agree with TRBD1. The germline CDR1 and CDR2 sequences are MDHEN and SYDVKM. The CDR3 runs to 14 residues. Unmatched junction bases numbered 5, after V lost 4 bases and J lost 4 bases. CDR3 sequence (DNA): TGTGCCAGCAGTTCCCGGGGACAGGCCTATGGCTACACCTTC. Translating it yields CASSSRGQAYGYTF.

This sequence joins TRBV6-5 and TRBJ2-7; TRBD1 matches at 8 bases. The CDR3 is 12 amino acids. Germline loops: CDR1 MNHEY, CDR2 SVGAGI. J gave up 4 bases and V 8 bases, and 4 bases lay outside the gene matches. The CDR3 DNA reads TGTGCCAGCTCGACAGGGGAATACGAGCAGTACTTC. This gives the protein CASSTGEYEQYF.

CDR3 in amino acids: CASSRAGGYTGELFF. In DNA form, the CDR3 reads TGTGCCAGCAGCCGAGCGGGAGGTTATACCGGGGAGCTGTTTTTT. This sequence joins TRBV14 and TRBJ2-2, with 9 bases identical to TRBD2. After removal of 4 bases from V and 5 bases from J, the junction contained 5 bases not matched to a gene. The CDR3 runs to 15 residues. Germline V gene data show CDR1 as SGHDN and CDR2 as FVKESK.

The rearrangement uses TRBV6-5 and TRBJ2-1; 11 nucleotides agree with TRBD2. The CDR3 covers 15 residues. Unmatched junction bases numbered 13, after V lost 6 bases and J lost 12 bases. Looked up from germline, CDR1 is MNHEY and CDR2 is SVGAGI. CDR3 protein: CASRLRVAGGWGQFF. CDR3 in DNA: TGTGCCAGCAGACTCCGGGTAGCGGGAGGGTGGGGGCAGTTCTTC.

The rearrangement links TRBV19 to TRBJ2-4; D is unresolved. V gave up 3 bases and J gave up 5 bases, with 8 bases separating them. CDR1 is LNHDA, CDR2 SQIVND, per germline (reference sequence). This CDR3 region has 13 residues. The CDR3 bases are TGTGCCAGTAGTATGAACAGCCAAAACATTCAGTACTTC. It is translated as CASSMNSQNIQYF.

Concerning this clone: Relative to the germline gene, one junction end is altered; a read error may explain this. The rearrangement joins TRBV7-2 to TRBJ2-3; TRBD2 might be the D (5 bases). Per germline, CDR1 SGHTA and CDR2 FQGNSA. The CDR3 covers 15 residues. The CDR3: CASSLAGASTYTQYF. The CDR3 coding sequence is TGTGCCAGCAGCTTAGCGGGAGCGAGCACATATACGCAGTATTTT.

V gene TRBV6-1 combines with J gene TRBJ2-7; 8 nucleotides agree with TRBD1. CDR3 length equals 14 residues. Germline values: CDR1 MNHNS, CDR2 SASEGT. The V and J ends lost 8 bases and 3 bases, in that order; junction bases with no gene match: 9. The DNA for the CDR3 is TGTGCCAGCCTCGTGGAAACAGGGGGCTACGAGCAGTACTTC. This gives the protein CASLVETGGYEQYF.

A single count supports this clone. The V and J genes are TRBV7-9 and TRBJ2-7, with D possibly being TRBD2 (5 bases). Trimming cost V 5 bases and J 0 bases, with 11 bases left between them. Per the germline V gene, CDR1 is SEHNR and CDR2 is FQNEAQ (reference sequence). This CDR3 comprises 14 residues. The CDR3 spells CASSQVGLSYEQYF. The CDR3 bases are TGTGCCAGCAGCCAAGTCGGACTCTCCTACGAGCAGTACTTC. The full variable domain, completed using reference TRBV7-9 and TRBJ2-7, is DTGVSQNPRHKITKRGQNVTFRCDPISEHNRLYWYRQTLGQGPEFLTYFQNEAQLEKSRLLSDRFSAERPKGSFSTLEIQRTEQGDSAMYLCASSQVGLSYEQYFGPGTRLTVT.

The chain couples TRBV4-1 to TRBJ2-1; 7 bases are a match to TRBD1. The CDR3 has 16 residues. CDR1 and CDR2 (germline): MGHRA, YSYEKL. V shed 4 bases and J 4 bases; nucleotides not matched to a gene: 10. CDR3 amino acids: CASSLTSGQIYNEQFF. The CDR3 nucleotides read TGCGCCAGCAGCCTAACCTCGGGACAGATATACAATGAGCAGTTCTTC.

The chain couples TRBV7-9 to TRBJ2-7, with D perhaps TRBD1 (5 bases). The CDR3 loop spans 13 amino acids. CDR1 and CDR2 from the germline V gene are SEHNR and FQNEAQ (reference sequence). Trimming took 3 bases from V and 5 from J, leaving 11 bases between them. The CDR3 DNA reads TGTGCCAGCAGCTTCTTTCAGGGCGACGAGCAGTACTTC. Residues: CASSFFQGDEQYF.

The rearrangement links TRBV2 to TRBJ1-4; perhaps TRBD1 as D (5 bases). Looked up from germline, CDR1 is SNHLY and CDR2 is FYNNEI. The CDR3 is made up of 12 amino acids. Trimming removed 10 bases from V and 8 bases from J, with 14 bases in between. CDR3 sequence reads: CATAGGMEKLFF. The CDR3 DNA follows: TGTGCCACAGCGGGGGGAATGGAAAAACTGTTTTTT. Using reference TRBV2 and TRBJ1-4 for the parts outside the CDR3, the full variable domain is EPEVTQTPSHQVTQMGQEVILRCVPISNHLYFYWYRQILGQKVEFLVSFYNNEISEKSEIFDDQFSVERPDGSNFTLKIRSTKLEDSAMYFCATAGGMEKLFFGSGTQLSVL.